One and the same sample provided the 19 T cell receptor beta chains below, sequenced in a study of shared clonotypes between healthy human individuals. Profiled with immunoSEQ multiplex PCR; TCRdb holds only in-frame clones, not every one. The sample has over a million clones; around 82% are singletons. The sequenced sample was memory CD4+ T cells from PBMCs. Subset reported: CD45RA-negative fraction. These receptors all stem from a man in his late teens or twenties in good health. Some clones in this sample may be carry-over from other donors' samples.

This chain connects TRBV2 to TRBJ2-5, with 7 bases fitting TRBD1. The germline V gene encodes CDR1 SNHLY and CDR2 FYNNEI. With 5 bases clipped from V and 2 bases from J, the junction kept 8 bases outside the gene matches. This CDR3 comprises 15 residues. The CDR3 protein is CASSYTGQTQETQYF. In DNA form, the CDR3 reads TGTGCCAGCAGTTACACGGGACAGACTCAAGAGACCCAGTACTTC.

This rearrangement joins TRBV5-4 to TRBJ2-3; tentatively, D is TRBD1 (5 bases). Trimming cost V 2 bases and J 3 bases, with 10 bases left between them. The germline CDR1 and CDR2 sequences are SGHNT and YYREEE (reference sequence). The CDR3 has 14 residues. The CDR3 nucleotides are TGTGCCAGCAGCTTTTTAAAGGGGACAGATACGCAGTATTTT. Its translation: CASSFLKGTDTQYF.

In its sample, this clone was seen a few times. The genes are TRBV4-1 and TRBJ2-1; 8 bases are shared with TRBD2. The CDR3 totals 20 residues. The germline V gene has CDR1 MGHRA and CDR2 YSYEKL. V lost 0 bases, J lost 3 bases, and 16 bases stayed unmatched. Here the CDR3 DNA reads TGCGCCAGCAGCCAAGATTCGATCCGGAGGGGCGGGAGGAGCTACAATGAGCAGTTCTTC. This gives the protein CASSQDSIRRGGRSYNEQFF.

V gene TRBV28 combines with J gene TRBJ1-4; unclear D gene. In germline, CDR1 is MDHEN, CDR2 SYDVKM. The CDR3 has 12 residues. Deletions cut 8 bases from V and 8 bases from J, with 12 bases between. The CDR3 sequence is CASAEGGEKLFF. The CDR3 DNA follows: TGTGCCAGCGCAGAGGGTGGGGAAAAACTGTTTTTT.

As for this clone: Different DNA sequences within this sample yield the same CDR3. The genes are TRBV28 and TRBJ2-3; D is undetermined. With 3 bases removed from V and 2 bases from J, the gap between germline ends came to 9 bases. CDR1 and CDR2 from the germline V gene are MDHEN and SYDVKM. The CDR3 sequence is 14 residues long. CDR3 DNA: TGTGCCAGCAGTTTGGGTCGGAACACAGATACGCAGTATTTT. Its protein product is CASSLGRNTDTQYF.

With regard to this clone: Additional DNA sequences in this sample encode the identical CDR3. The V gene is TRBV5-1, the J gene TRBJ1-2; tentative D call: TRBD1 (6 bases). The CDR3 has 15 amino acids. CDR1 is SGHRS and CDR2 is YFSETQ in the germline V gene. The V gene lost 0 bases and the J gene lost 0 bases, with 9 bases spanning the gap. The chain's CDR3 is CASSLGTATNYGYTF. The CDR3 coding sequence is TGCGCCAGCAGCTTGGGGACAGCTACTAACTATGGCTACACCTTC.

J is TRBJ2-7 and V is TRBV14; the match to TRBD1 covers 11 bases. Germline V lookup: CDR1 SGHDN, CDR2 FVKESK. The J segment lost 3 bases and the V segment lost 3 bases, leaving 7 bases of the junction unmatched. This CDR3 has 16 residues. The CDR3 nucleotides read TGTGCCAGCAGCCATCGAGCCGGGACAGGGGGCTACGAGCAGTACTTC. The encoded protein is CASSHRAGTGGYEQYF.

This clone was counted a single time. V usage is TRBV6-5 and J usage is TRBJ1-1; possibly TRBD1 for D (6 bases). The V and J ends lost 2 bases and 4 bases respectively, with 11 bases between them. Germline V gene data show CDR1 as MNHEY and CDR2 as SVGAGI. The CDR3 is 14 residues long. This chain's CDR3 is CASSYGQGFTEAFF. CDR3 in DNA: TGTGCCAGCAGTTACGGGCAGGGGTTCACTGAAGCTTTCTTT.

This rearrangement joins TRBV7-9 to TRBJ1-4; 10 bases are a match to TRBD1. From germline, CDR1 is SEHNR and CDR2 FQNEAQ (reference sequence). The V gene end was trimmed by 5 bases and the J gene end by 7 bases; junction bases not matched to a gene: 7. The CDR3 contains 15 residues. CDR3 protein: CASSPPGTGAEKLFF. The CDR3 nucleotides read TGTGCCAGCAGCCCCCCCGGGACAGGGGCTGAAAAACTGTTTTTT. The variable domain in full, completed from reference TRBV7-9 and TRBJ1-4, reads DTGVSQNPRHKITKRGQNVTFRCDPISEHNRLYWYRQTLGQGPEFLTYFQNEAQLEKSRLLSDRFSAERPKGSFSTLEIQRTEQGDSAMYLCASSPPGTGAEKLFFGSGTQLSVL.

The gene calls are TRBV5-6 and TRBJ1-6; possible D gene TRBD1, 6 bases. The CDR3 consists of 14 residues. CDR1 is SGHDT and CDR2 is YYEEEE in the germline V gene. V was trimmed by 3 bases and J by 9 bases, leaving 13 bases between them. Here the CDR3 DNA reads TGTGCCAGCAGCTCGCCAGGGGAGGGTTCACCCCTCCACTTT. It encodes CASSSPGEGSPLHF. The variable domain in full, with the rest retrieved from reference TRBV5-6 and TRBJ1-6, is DAGVTQSPTHLIKTRGQQVTLRCSPKSGHDTVSWYQQALGQGPQFIFQYYEEEERQRGNFPDRFSGHQFPNYSSELNVNALLLGDSALYLCASSSPGEGSPLHFGNGTRLTVT.

The chain has TRBV5-1 and TRBJ2-1, with 9 bases that match TRBD1. The CDR3 has 15 residues. With V trimmed by 2 bases and J by 7 bases, 7 bases remained unmatched. Germline CDR1 reads SGHRS; CDR2 reads YFSETQ. CDR3 in DNA: TGCGCCAGCAGCTTTGGGACAGGGAGTGGGAATGAGCAGTTCTTC. Its translation: CASSFGTGSGNEQFF.

The CDR3 protein is CASSNGPAYEQYF. CDR3 DNA: TGTGCCAGTAGTAACGGACCGGCCTACGAGCAGTACTTC. The chain combines TRBV19 with TRBJ2-7; D ambiguous. Trimming pared 4 bases from V and 2 bases from J, leaving 9 bases between. The CDR3 runs 13 residues. The germline V gene has CDR1 LNHDA and CDR2 SQIVND (reference sequence).

A few counts support this clone. This same CDR3 is encoded by further DNA sequences in the sample. CDR3 nucleotides: TGCGCCAGCAGCTTGGGACAGGGCTCCTACGAGCAGTACTTC. Translated: CASSLGQGSYEQYF. The chain uses TRBV5-1 and TRBJ2-7; 7 bases align to TRBD1. With 0 bases clipped from V and 0 bases from J, the junction kept 0 bases outside the gene matches. The CDR3 is made up of 14 amino acids. CDR1 is SGHRS, CDR2 YFSETQ, per germline.

The V gene is TRBV7-2, the J gene TRBJ1-3; D may be TRBD1 (5 bases). Per germline, CDR1 SGHTA and CDR2 FQGNSA. V dropped 5 bases and J dropped 0 bases, with 14 bases sitting between them. The CDR3 is made up of 16 amino acids. CDR3 coding DNA: TGTGCCAGCAGCCTAACGGGGACTAACTCTGGAAACACCATATATTTT. Its translation: CASSLTGTNSGNTIYF.

This rearrangement joins TRBV9 to TRBJ2-7; TRBD1 aligns across 9 bases. Germline CDR1 and CDR2: SGDLS and YYNGEE. The CDR3 is made up of 14 amino acids. J lost 7 bases, V lost 5 bases, and 10 bases had no gene match. CDR3 loop: CASRTGTGICEQYF. The CDR3 nucleotides read TGTGCCAGCAGGACCGGGACAGGGATATGTGAGCAGTACTTC.

As to this clone: Being one base from a much bigger clone, this may be a read error. The J gene is TRBJ2-6, the V gene TRBV27; D unresolved. The length of the CDR3 is 15 residues. Germline CDR1 and CDR2: MNHEY and SMNVEV (reference sequence). Trimming took off 3 bases at V and 0 bases at J, with 6 bases between the two ends. CDR3 DNA: TGTGCCAGCAGTTTTGGCAACTCTGGGGCCAACGTCCTGACTTTC. Its translation is CASSFGNSGANVLTF.

The chain employs TRBV29-1 and TRBJ2-7; either TRBD1 or TRBD2 may fit D (5 bases each). Per germline, CDR1 SQVTM and CDR2 ANQGSEA. The CDR3 is 13 amino acids. Trimming removed 5 bases at V and 3 bases at J, with 14 bases between. The CDR3 bases are TGCAGCGTTCGGGGCCTAGGAGTCTACGAGCAGTACTTC. It codes for CSVRGLGVYEQYF.

Only a few counts were recorded for this clone. V usage is TRBV5-6 and J usage is TRBJ2-3; 7 bases are shared with TRBD2. Trimming at V came to 4 bases and at J to 3 bases, leaving 8 bases not matched to a gene. This CDR3 region has 15 residues. Germline-derived CDR1 and CDR2 are SGHDT and YYEEEE. This CDR3 reads CASSPERDGTDTQYF. CDR3 bases: TGTGCCAGCAGCCCGGAGCGGGATGGGACAGATACGCAGTATTTT.

This sequence joins TRBV5-1 and TRBJ2-1, with 12 bases identical to TRBD2. Germline V gene data show CDR1 as SGHRS and CDR2 as YFSETQ. The CDR3 contains 15 residues. The V segment lost 4 bases and the J segment 4 bases; nucleotides outside the gene matches: 3. CDR3 amino acids: CASSPLAGGYNEQFF. The CDR3 DNA reads as TGCGCCAGCAGCCCACTAGCGGGAGGTTACAATGAGCAGTTCTTC. The entire variable domain, with the rest obtained from reference TRBV5-1 and TRBJ2-1, is as follows: KAGVTQTPRYLIKTRGQQVTLSCSPISGHRSVSWYQQTPGQGLQFLFEYFSETQRNKGNFPGRFSGRQFSNSRSEMNVSTLELGDSALYLCASSPLAGGYNEQFFGPGTRLTVL.